Below, 27 T cell receptor beta chains from the same sample are listed, as sequenced in a study of cytomegalovirus exposure and HLA in healthy donors. The PCR contained 60 Vbeta and 13 Jbeta primers. Here immunoSEQ multiplex PCR was the method, and the copy in TCRdb shows in-frame clones only, minus some. The top ten hold 1.6% of the sample, which has approximately 140,000 clones, around 78% seen once. Sequences were obtained from PBMCs. The receptors here all came from a woman under 30 in good health and CMV-seronegative.

As regards this clone: One end of the junction is discordant with germline, which a read error may explain. The gene calls are TRBV7-7 and TRBJ2-1, with 7 positions matching TRBD1. This CDR3 comprises 18 residues. From germline, CDR1 is SSHAT and CDR2 FNYEAQ (reference sequence). The CDR3 is CASSLNPGQANPAGEQFF. The CDR3 DNA reads as TGTGCTAGCAGCTTAAACCCCGGACAGGCAAACCCTGCGGGTGAGCAGTTCTTC.

The chain employs TRBV5-1 and TRBJ2-3; D is ambiguous. The CDR3 runs 15 residues. Germline V lookup: CDR1 SGHRS, CDR2 YFSETQ. V shed 0 bases and J shed 2 bases, with 10 bases lying between them. In nucleotides, the CDR3 is TGCGCCAGCAGCTTGGGCCAGGCAAACACAGATACGCAGTATTTT. Translated: CASSLGQANTDTQYF.

On this clone: In the same sample, other DNA sequences code for this CDR3. V and J are TRBV28 and TRBJ1-5, with 8 bases fitting TRBD1. The CDR3 length is 15 residues. The germline V gene has CDR1 MDHEN and CDR2 SYDVKM. V gave up 6 bases and J gave up 1 base; unmatched junction bases: 5. The CDR3 region has the DNA TGTGCCAGCAGACAGACAGGGGTGAGCAATCAGCCCCAGCATTTT. Encoded protein: CASRQTGVSNQPQHF.

This CDR3 is CSVAETSGGGYEQYV. DNA for the CDR3: TGCAGCGTTGCAGAGACTAGCGGCGGAGGCTACGAGCAGTACGTC. This chain links TRBV29-1 with TRBJ2-7; 9 bases map to TRBD2. The V gene's germline CDR1 is SQVTM and CDR2 ANQGSEA. This CDR3 spans 15 amino acids. J lost 3 bases, V lost 4 bases, and 10 bases had no gene match.

The chain couples TRBV19 to TRBJ1-3; the D gene is possibly TRBD1 (6 bases). The germline V gene encodes CDR1 LNHDA and CDR2 SQIVND (reference sequence). CDR3 size: 13 residues. V lost 6 bases and J 4 bases, leaving 10 bases between the germline ends. CDR3 coding DNA: TGTGCCAGTAGCCCCGACAGGGGAAACACCATATATTTT. Encoded protein: CASSPDRGNTIYF.

This clone was observed a handful of times. The chain joins TRBV5-1 to TRBJ2-2; weak D call: TRBD1 (7 bases). Trimming took off 4 bases at V and 2 bases at J, with 12 bases between the two ends. The CDR3 contains 15 residues. In germline, CDR1 is SGHRS, CDR2 YFSETQ. The CDR3 protein is CASSMEGANTGELFF. CDR3 bases: TGCGCCAGCAGCATGGAGGGGGCAAACACCGGGGAGCTGTTTTTT. The complete variable domain, with remaining parts taken from reference TRBV5-1 and TRBJ2-2, reads KAGVTQTPRYLIKTRGQQVTLSCSPISGHRSVSWYQQTPGQGLQFLFEYFSETQRNKGNFPGRFSGRQFSNSRSEMNVSTLELGDSALYLCASSMEGANTGELFFGEGSRLTVL.

V is TRBV5-3 and J is TRBJ1-2; perhaps TRBD1 as D (5 bases). TRBV5-3 is recorded as an ORF, its role being uncertain. CDR3 length: 18 residues. V gave up 3 bases and J gave up 8 bases, with 29 bases separating them. The CDR3 is CARSSGRQIEDYCWGYTF. Here the CDR3 DNA reads TGTGCCAGAAGCTCGGGGCGCCAGATCGAGGACTACTGTTGGGGCTACACCTTC.

As for this clone: The junction departs from the called germline gene at one end, perhaps through a read error. This rearrangement joins TRBV7-9 to TRBJ1-1; D unresolved. Per the germline V gene, CDR1 is SEHNR and CDR2 is FQNEAQ (reference sequence). The CDR3 is 17 residues long. The DNA for the CDR3 is TGTTCCAGCAGAGCGGTTCCCGGAAGGACCGAGAACACTGAAGCTTTCTTT. This translates into CSSRAVPGRTENTEAFF.

The chain joins TRBV2 to TRBJ2-1; TRBD2 matches 12 bases. The CDR3 is 17 residues long. Germline CDR1 and CDR2: SNHLY and FYNNEI. V lost 11 bases and J lost 7; bases outside the gene matches: 18. DNA for the CDR3: TGTGCCTCCCGGGGGGCTAGCGGGAGGGACCGGGGAAATGAGCAGTTCTTC. This codes for CASRGASGRDRGNEQFF.

The CDR3 DNA sequence: TGTGCCAGTAGTATAAATAGCGGGAGAGAGGGGATCAGGGAGCAGTTCTTC. Translation: CASSINSGREGIREQFF. The J gene is TRBJ2-1, the V gene TRBV19; 9 nucleotides line up with TRBD2. Germline V lookup: CDR1 LNHDA, CDR2 SQIVND (reference sequence). V was pared by 2 bases and J by 10 bases, with 15 bases of the junction left unmatched. The CDR3 runs to 17 residues.

This clone was picked up a small number of times. V and J are TRBV21-1 and TRBJ1-1; TRBD1 reflects the table's D call only, with no check against the DNA. TRBV21-1 is listed as a pseudogene. The CDR3 length is 16 residues. CDR3: CASSKAGQGAVTEAFF. The CDR3 DNA is TGTGCCAGCAGCAAAGCGGGGCAGGGGGCGGTCACTGAAGCTTTCTTT.

This chain links TRBV19 with TRBJ1-1; no clear D. The V gene's germline CDR1 is LNHDA and CDR2 SQIVND (reference sequence). The CDR3 extends over 14 amino acids. The V end lost 4 bases, the J end lost 0 bases, and 9 bases lay between the germline ends. For the CDR3, the DNA is TGTGCCAGTAGTACCCCGGGTCTGAACACTGAAGCTTTCTTT. This translates into CASSTPGLNTEAFF.

This clone occurred once. The chain employs TRBV7-9 and TRBJ2-1; TRBD2 matches 9 bases. The CDR3 runs to 16 residues. V gave up 2 bases and J gave up 7 bases; unmatched junction bases: 9. CDR1 and CDR2 (germline): SEHNR, FQNEAQ (reference sequence). CDR3 coding DNA: TGTGCCAGCAGCTTAATGGGCGGGAGGGCCAATAATGAGCAGTTCTTC. It specifies CASSLMGGRANNEQFF.

This sequence joins TRBV25-1 and TRBJ2-1; the D is unclear. V dropped 2 bases and J dropped 3 bases, with 5 bases sitting between them. CDR1 is MGHDK, CDR2 SYGVNS, per germline. The CDR3 length is 13 residues. CDR3 DNA: TGTGCCAGCAGTGAAGTCCGCTACAATGAGCAGTTCTTC. Protein sequence: CASSEVRYNEQFF.

The rearrangement links TRBV9 to TRBJ2-2; maybe TRBD2 (5 bases). This CDR3 has 14 amino acids. Germline CDR1 reads SGDLS; CDR2 reads YYNGEE. The germline V and J ends were trimmed by 4 bases and 8 bases, with 15 bases remaining between them. CDR3 nucleotides: TGTGCCAGCAGCCGCGCGGGCTCCCCTGGGGAGCTGTTTTTT. The encoded protein is CASSRAGSPGELFF.

The genes are TRBV15 and TRBJ2-1; 16 bases fit TRBD2. The trim removed 3 bases at V and 6 bases at J, leaving 5 bases unmatched. This CDR3 is 17 amino acids long. In germline, CDR1 is LNHNV, CDR2 YYDKDF (reference sequence). The CDR3 DNA sequence: TGTGCCACCAGCAGGGGGACTAGCGGGAGGGCCTCCAATGAGCAGTTCTTC. Translated, it gives CATSRGTSGRASNEQFF.

The chain links TRBV6-5 to TRBJ1-5, with 7 nucleotides matching TRBD1. Germline loops: CDR1 MNHEY, CDR2 SVGAGI. The junction had 8 bases not matched to a gene; V was cut back by 4 bases and J by 2 bases. The CDR3 has 16 residues. The CDR3 is CASSSDRQGGNQPQHF. Written as DNA, the CDR3 is TGTGCCAGCAGTTCTGACCGGCAGGGGGGCAATCAGCCCCAGCATTTT.

This chain connects TRBV27 to TRBJ2-1; 10 nucleotides match TRBD2. The CDR3 extends over 16 amino acids. Germline CDR1 reads MNHEY; CDR2 reads SMNVEV (reference sequence). V trimming: 3 bases; J trimming: 9 bases; junction bases outside the gene matches: 11. The CDR3 nucleotides are TGTGCCAGCAGTTTCTATGGGACTAGCGATTATACTGAGCAGTTCTTC. This encodes CASSFYGTSDYTEQFF.

This chain connects TRBV30 to TRBJ1-1; TRBD1 aligns across 9 bases. The ends lost 3 bases at V and 11 bases at J; junction bases unmatched: 10. The CDR3 has 13 residues. Germline V gene sequence: CDR1 GTSNPN, CDR2 SVGIG (reference sequence). CDR3: CAWSAQGALRAFF. The CDR3 coding sequence is TGTGCCTGGAGCGCACAGGGGGCACTGAGGGCTTTCTTT.

J is TRBJ2-7 and V is TRBV2, with D possibly matching TRBD2 (6 bases). The CDR3 loop spans 13 amino acids. Germline-derived CDR1 and CDR2 are SNHLY and FYNNEI. Trimming stripped 6 bases from V and 2 bases from J, with 11 bases between. CDR3 bases: TGTGCCAGCAGGTCGGGACTTACCTACGAGCAGTACGTC. It codes for CASRSGLTYEQYV.

The CDR3 DNA sequence: TGTGCCAGCAGTTACTCGGTTGACAGGGGCGGCTACACCTTC. This encodes CASSYSVDRGGYTF. This chain connects TRBV6-5 to TRBJ1-2; TRBD1 matches at 8 bases. V was pared by 0 bases and J by 8 bases, with 5 bases of the junction left unmatched. Germline CDR1 reads MNHEY; CDR2 reads SVGAGI. This CDR3 is built from 14 residues.

V gene TRBV19 combines with J gene TRBJ2-3; 10 nucleotides line up with TRBD1. In germline, CDR1 is LNHDA, CDR2 SQIVND (reference sequence). The V and J ends lost 7 bases and 7 bases, in that order; junction bases with no gene match: 8. This CDR3 is built from 14 residues. CDR3 coding DNA: TGTGCCAGTATACCGGGACAGGGGTTCCATACGCAGTATTTT. It encodes CASIPGQGFHTQYF.

This clone has only a few counts. The V call is TRBV28, the J call TRBJ2-1; 7 bases line up with TRBD1. CDR1 and CDR2 from the germline V gene are MDHEN and SYDVKM. This CDR3 region has 12 residues. V was clipped by 2 bases and J by 10 bases; unmatched bases: 2. This CDR3 is CASSLTGDEQFF. As DNA, the CDR3 is TGTGCCAGCAGTTTAACAGGGGACGAGCAGTTCTTC.

This clone was detected only a few times. The V gene is TRBV10-3, the J gene TRBJ2-1; D possibly corresponds to TRBD2 (6 bases). The CDR3 extends over 13 amino acids. The germline V gene has CDR1 ENHRY and CDR2 SYGVKD. Trimming stripped 3 bases from V and 5 bases from J, with 8 bases between. CDR3 residues: CAISEREDNEQFF. In DNA form, the CDR3 reads TGTGCCATCAGTGAAAGGGAGGACAATGAGCAGTTCTTC.

This clone has just one count. The J gene is TRBJ1-1, the V gene TRBV5-1; D call uncertain. Germline loops: CDR1 SGHRS, CDR2 YFSETQ. Trimming left V 0 bases short and J 4 bases short, with 10 bases between. The CDR3 extends over 14 amino acids. The CDR3 DNA is TGCGCCAGCAGCTTGGCGGGTATTTTCACTGAAGCTTTCTTT. Translating it yields CASSLAGIFTEAFF.

This sequence joins TRBV29-1 and TRBJ2-2; perhaps TRBD1 as D (5 bases). The CDR3 extends over 17 amino acids. Germline assignment: CDR1 SQVTM and CDR2 ANQGSEA. Trimming took 4 bases from V and 4 from J, leaving 22 bases between them. CDR3 DNA: TGCAGCGTTGCGGTCGGGTCAGGGATGGATATCACCGGGGAGCTGTTTTTT. It specifies CSVAVGSGMDITGELFF.

A few counts support this clone. The J gene is TRBJ2-7, the V gene TRBV7-9; TRBD2 aligns across 8 bases. The V gene's germline CDR1 is SEHNR and CDR2 FQNEAQ (reference sequence). V shed 4 bases and J 4 bases; nucleotides not matched to a gene: 12. The CDR3 sequence is 16 residues long. The CDR3 DNA reads as TGTGCCAGCAGCTACAACACACGGGAGGGGGGTTACGAGCAGTACGTC. Translated: CASSYNTREGGYEQYV.